This T cell receptor beta chain derives from a study of OX40 agonist ivuxolimab in advanced cancers. As for the study in general: Patients with prior anti-PD-1, anti-PD-L1 or anti-CTLA-4 therapy were eligible; roughly 41% had some.

Study-level results: Averaged across samples, CD8+ T cells carried more expanded clones than CD4+ did. At doses 0.1 to 3.0 mg/kg, CD4+ and CD8+ clones expanded.

Generated by immunoSEQ multiplex PCR, the TCRdb table keeps only in-frame clones and is missing some. The sample has over 5,000 clones, less than 85% seen once. Germline V gene lookup returns CDR1 SSHAT and CDR2 FNYEAQ (reference sequence). The CDR3 has 14 amino acids. The sampling schedule covered blood at baseline, cycle 4 day 1, and cycle 7 day 1. Of note for this clone: Its specificity is unknown. Sequence at one end of the junction differs from germline and may be a read error.

The chain combines TRBV7-7 with TRBJ2-2, with D possibly being TRBD2 (5 bases). The starting material was CD4+ or CD8+ T cells sorted from blood, obtained in a trial of the OX40 agonist ivuxolimab. This clonotype was obtained from an adult with an advanced solid tumor such as melanoma, head and neck, liver or kidney cancer. CDR3 sequence (DNA): TGTGCTAGCAGCTTAGGACTCGGCACCGGGGAGCTGTTTTTT. This translates into CASSLGLGTGELFF.